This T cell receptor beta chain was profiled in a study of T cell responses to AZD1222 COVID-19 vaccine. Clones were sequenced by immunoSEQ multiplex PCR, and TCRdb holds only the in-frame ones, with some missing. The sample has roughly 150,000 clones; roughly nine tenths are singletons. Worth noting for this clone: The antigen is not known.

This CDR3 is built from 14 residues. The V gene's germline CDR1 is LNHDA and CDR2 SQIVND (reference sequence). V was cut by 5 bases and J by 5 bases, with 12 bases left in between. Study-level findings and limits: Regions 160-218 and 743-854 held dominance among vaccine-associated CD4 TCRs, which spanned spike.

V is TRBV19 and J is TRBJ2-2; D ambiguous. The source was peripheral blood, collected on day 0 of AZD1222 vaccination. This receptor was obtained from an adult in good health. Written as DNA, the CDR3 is TGTGCCAGTAGTTTCTCCGTTCAAACCGGGGAGCTGTTTTTT. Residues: CASSFSVQTGELFF.